This T cell receptor (beta chain) was observed in a study of Ad26.COV2.S vaccination and SARS-CoV-2 variants. Whole-study context: Enrolled in COV1001, the donor was in the Ad26.COV2.S trial arm, which received the vaccine. Findings and caveats of the study: Placebo recipients showed lower spike-specific TCR breadth than vaccinees. Possibly, TCR breadth and depth analyses underestimated total T cell responses.

Remarks on this clone: What it recognizes is unknown.

The table came from immunoSEQ multiplex PCR; TCRdb's copy has only in-frame clones and leaves some out. Of 400,000 to 450,000 clones in the sample, over 75% are singletons; the top ten hold 10% to 15%. Germline V CDR1 and CDR2: MGHDK, SYGVNS. V dropped 4 bases and J dropped 4 bases, with 4 bases sitting between them. CDR3 length: 11 amino acids. The treatment was: some 19 received Ad26.COV2.S at low or high dose, single or two shots; roughly 5 received placebo; per-sample allocation not given. Samples analyzed were those drawn on day 63 after the first vaccine or placebo injection. Expression of Wuhan-strain SARS-CoV-2 spike came from the Ad26 vector that formed the vaccine.

Sequenced here: peripheral blood, sampled in a trial of Ad26.COV2.S vaccine versus placebo. The receptor's source is a person aged 18-60 years who received the Ad26.COV2.S COVID-19 vaccine or a placebo. The chain uses TRBV25-1 and TRBJ2-5, with D uncertain. The CDR3 sequence: CASSGLETQYF. DNA of the CDR3: TGTGCCAGCAGTGGGTTAGAGACCCAGTACTTC.